The source of this TCR beta chain is a study of identical twins. There are 14 residues in the CDR3. Germline CDR1 SQVTM, CDR2 ANQGSEA. V was pared by 3 bases and J by 4 bases, with 13 bases between. TCRdb processed the 5' RACE reads anew with MiXCR; each CDR3 protein has one entry. The sample includes roughly 750,000 distinct CDR3 sequences, approximately 21% of them seen just once. The same sample was also used in a study of T cells expressing NK-cell markers. That source adds: The study drew TCR beta repertoires from sorted CD3+CD56+NKG2C+, CD3+CD56+NKG2C- and CD3+CD56-NKG2C+ T cells. HCMV serostatus: seven of eight sequenced donors positive, one negative. Of the CD8+ T cells in six or seven donors, roughly 1.0-7.5% belonged to dominant NKG2C+ clonotypes. Whether expanded NKG2C+ T cell clones were HCMV specific stayed uncertain.

The sequence derives from a woman younger than 35 in good health. The V and J genes are TRBV29-1 and TRBJ2-1; D unclear. The sequenced sample was PBMCs. The CDR3 here is CSVEAPLGYNEQFF. CDR3 in DNA: TGCAGCGTTGAGGCTCCTCTCGGGTACAATGAGCAGTTCTTC.